This T cell receptor beta chain was recorded in a study of blood T cell repertoires in COVID-19. The overall study: T cells, B-cell-depleted T cells, or PBMCs supplied cDNA or gDNA.

The germline V gene encodes CDR1 MNHEY and CDR2 SVGAGI. Trimming shortened V by 6 bases and J by 2 bases, and 14 bases separated the two germline ends. The CDR3 spans 14 residues. Some clones are missing from TCRdb's copy, which holds only in-frame ones; the method was immunoSEQ multiplex PCR. This sample has about 170,000 clones, with roughly 82% found just once. Those enrolled in Seattle joined during active infection and were followed longitudinally afterward. Sequenced input: peripheral blood. This clonotype was sampled from a woman aged 40 to 50 with COVID-19, enrolled during active disease. The chain employs TRBV6-5 and TRBJ2-7; tentatively, D is TRBD2 (6 bases). CDR3 bases: TGTGCCAGCAGCCTGGGACTCATGACCTACGAGCAGTACTTC. Translating gives CASSLGLMTYEQYF.